This T cell receptor (beta chain) derives from a study of cytomegalovirus exposure and HLA in healthy donors. About the research overall: Out of approximately 400 genotyped donors, about 80% belonged to the Caucasian-associated ancestry cluster.

This clone was counted a few times. Germline-derived CDR1 and CDR2 are LNHNV and YYDKDF (reference sequence). Trimming cost V 4 bases and J 4 bases; bases outside gene matches: 8. CDR3 size: 16 residues. Researchers ran the PCR with 60 Vbeta and 13 Jbeta primers. Per the original methods: Approximately 80 million unique TCR beta chains, around 10 million of them shared, were counted by a later analysis. Sequenced by immunoSEQ multiplex PCR; TCRdb stores in-frame clones only, minus some. V and J calls and clone size are as listed in that table; D and trimming were resolved from the DNA. The sample holds fewer than 200,000 clones, 68% seen once.

The sequenced sample consisted of PBMCs. The chain carries TRBV15 and TRBJ1-3; 9 bases are a match to TRBD1. The receptor's source is a man in his forties or fifties in good health and CMV-seronegative. The CDR3 DNA follows: TGTGCCACCAGCAAGTTGAACAGGGGGCGAGGAAACACCATATATTTT. It is translated as CATSKLNRGRGNTIYF.